Described below is a single TCR beta chain sequence and its context. This record comes from a study of T cell repertoires in ileal Crohn's disease. Study-wide context: Patients had a median 7.9-year disease duration, and less than 40% were active smokers. About half of patients got postoperative therapy: ten or so thiopurines, fewer than 20 anti-TNF.

Patients were adults with ileal or ileocolonic Crohn's disease needing resection. The CDR3 totals 17 residues. Germline trimming cut 7 bases from V and 0 bases from J; bases unmatched to any gene: 14. Germline CDR1 is SQVTM and CDR2 is ANQGSEA. Sequencing was performed with immunoSEQ multiplex PCR; in TCRdb, only in-frame clones are kept and a portion is missing. The repertoire holds almost 900 clones, with roughly 84% as singletons. Sequenced sample: ileal tissue. The TCR was taken from an adult with Crohn's disease. The chain is built from TRBV29-1 and TRBJ1-2, with 10 bases matching TRBD1. The CDR3 region has the DNA TGCAGCGCTTTCCTTTCGGGACAGGGGAGGACTAACTATGGCTACACCTTC. This translates into CSAFLSGQGRTNYGYTF.